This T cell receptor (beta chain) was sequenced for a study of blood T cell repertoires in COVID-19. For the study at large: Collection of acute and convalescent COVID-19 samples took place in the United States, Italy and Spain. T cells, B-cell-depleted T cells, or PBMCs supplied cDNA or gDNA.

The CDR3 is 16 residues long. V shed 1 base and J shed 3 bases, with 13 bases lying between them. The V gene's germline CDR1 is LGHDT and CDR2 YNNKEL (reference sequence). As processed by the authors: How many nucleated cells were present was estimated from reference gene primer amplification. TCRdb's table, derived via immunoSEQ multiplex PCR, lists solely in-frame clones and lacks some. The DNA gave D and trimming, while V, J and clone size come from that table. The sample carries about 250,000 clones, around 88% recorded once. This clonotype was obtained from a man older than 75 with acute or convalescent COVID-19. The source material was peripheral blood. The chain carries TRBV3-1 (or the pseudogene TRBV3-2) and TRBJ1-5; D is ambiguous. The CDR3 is CASSQGPGFNNQPQHF. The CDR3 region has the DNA TGTGCCAGCAGCCAAGGACCAGGTTTTAACAATCAGCCCCAGCATTTT.